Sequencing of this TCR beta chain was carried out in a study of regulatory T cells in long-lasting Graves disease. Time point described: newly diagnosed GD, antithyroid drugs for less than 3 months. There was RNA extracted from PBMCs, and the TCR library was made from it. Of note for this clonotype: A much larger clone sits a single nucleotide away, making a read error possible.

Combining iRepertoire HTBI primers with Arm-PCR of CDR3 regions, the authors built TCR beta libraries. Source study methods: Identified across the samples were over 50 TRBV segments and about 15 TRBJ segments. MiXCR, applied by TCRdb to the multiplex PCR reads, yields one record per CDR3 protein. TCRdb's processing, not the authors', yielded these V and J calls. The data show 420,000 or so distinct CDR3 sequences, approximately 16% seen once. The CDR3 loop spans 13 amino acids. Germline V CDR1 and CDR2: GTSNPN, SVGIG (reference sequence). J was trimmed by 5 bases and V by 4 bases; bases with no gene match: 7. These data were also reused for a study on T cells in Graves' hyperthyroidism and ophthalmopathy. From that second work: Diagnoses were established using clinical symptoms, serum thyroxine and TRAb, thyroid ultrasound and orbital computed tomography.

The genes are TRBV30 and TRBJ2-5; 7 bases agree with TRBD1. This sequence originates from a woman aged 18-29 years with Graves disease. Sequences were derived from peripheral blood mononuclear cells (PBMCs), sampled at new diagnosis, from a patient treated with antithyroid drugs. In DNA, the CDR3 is TGTGCCTGGAATGTAGGGGGCATGGAGACCCAGTACTTC. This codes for CAWNVGGMETQYF.